The 15 T cell receptor beta chains below come from one sample, sequenced in a study of blood T cell repertoires in COVID-19. Only in-frame clones appear in the TCRdb table, and some are missing; sequencing was by immunoSEQ multiplex PCR. The sample includes about 300,000 clones, roughly 91% seen only once; the top ten take 2.5% to 3%. Sequencing input: PBMCs or T cells enriched from blood (not recorded which). The receptors were gathered from a woman between 50 and 59 years old who had been exposed to COVID-19.

This clone occurred a few times. The chain joins TRBV6-6 to TRBJ1-3; D is ambiguous. This CDR3 has 16 residues. V was cut by 5 bases and J by 1 base, with 15 bases left in between. Germline lookup yields CDR1 MNHNY and CDR2 SVGAGI (reference sequence). The CDR3 spells CASSRAGAGSGNTIYF. The CDR3 DNA is TGTGCCAGCAGTCGAGCCGGAGCCGGTTCTGGAAACACCATATATTTT.

The gene calls are TRBV27 and TRBJ2-3; no clear D. V was cut by 6 bases and J by 4 bases, with 11 bases left in between. CDR3 length: 13 residues. Germline CDR1 is MNHEY and CDR2 is SMNVEV (reference sequence). CDR3 nucleotides: TGTGCCAGCAGACCCTACGCTGCAGATACGCAGTATTTT. It encodes CASRPYAADTQYF.

The V and J genes are TRBV7-2 and TRBJ1-5; TRBD1 matches at 7 bases. In germline, CDR1 is SGHTA, CDR2 FQGNSA. The CDR3 extends over 13 amino acids. The V segment lost 4 bases and the J segment 5 bases; nucleotides outside the gene matches: 2. The CDR3 loop reads CASSSRGDQPQHF. The CDR3 DNA sequence: TGTGCCAGCAGCTCCAGGGGGGATCAGCCCCAGCATTTT.

Here the CDR3 DNA reads TGTGCCAGCAGTCCCTCCCAGATTCCCACGGGCTACACCTTC. It translates to CASSPSQIPTGYTF. V and J are TRBV27 and TRBJ1-2; D is uncertain. CDR1 and CDR2 (germline): MNHEY, SMNVEV (reference sequence). The V end was cut by 5 bases, the J end by 8 bases, with 18 bases between. The length of the CDR3 is 14 residues.

This clone was recorded only once. The rearrangement joins TRBV28 to TRBJ1-2; the match to TRBD1 covers 7 bases. V lost 5 bases to trimming and J lost 2 bases; unmatched junction nucleotides: 2. From germline, CDR1 is MDHEN and CDR2 SYDVKM. The CDR3 spans 13 residues. CDR3 amino acids: CASSKQGNYGYTF. CDR3 DNA: TGTGCCAGCAGTAAACAGGGGAACTATGGCTACACCTTC.

DNA of the CDR3: TGTGCCAGCAGCTTCCGAACAGGGGGAACAGAGACCCAGTACTTC. Amino acid sequence: CASSFRTGGTETQYF. The gene calls are TRBV11-2 and TRBJ2-5; 8 nucleotides line up with TRBD1. With 3 bases clipped from V and 4 bases from J, the junction kept 7 bases outside the gene matches. Germline-derived CDR1 and CDR2 are SGHAT and FQNNGV. The CDR3 totals 15 residues.

This clone was counted a single time. The chain combines TRBV28 with TRBJ1-6, with 7 bases lining up with TRBD1. Germline loops: CDR1 MDHEN, CDR2 SYDVKM. There are 16 residues in the CDR3. The trim removed 3 bases at V and 9 bases at J, leaving 11 bases unmatched. CDR3 bases: TGTGCCAGCAGTTTCGGAGAGGGGGCGCCGGGTTCACCCCTCCACTTT. Encoded protein: CASSFGEGAPGSPLHF.

This clone was observed a single time. The chain couples TRBV24-1 to TRBJ2-1, with D perhaps TRBD1 (6 bases). Trimming took off 1 base at V and 1 base at J, with 10 bases between the two ends. The germline gives CDR1 KGHDR, CDR2 SFDVKD. The CDR3 length is 16 residues. Here the CDR3 reads CATSDFLDRSYNEQFF. The CDR3 DNA follows: TGTGCCACCAGTGATTTCTTGGACAGATCCTACAATGAGCAGTTCTTC.

V is TRBV18 and J is TRBJ1-6; D is perhaps TRBD1 (6 bases). V lost 5 bases to trimming and J lost 0 bases, with 23 bases between them. The length of the CDR3 is 20 residues. Germline CDR1 is KGHSH and CDR2 is LQKENI. In DNA, the CDR3 is TGTGCCAGCTCAAAACCTCCCCCGGGACAAAGGGCCTCCTATAATTCACCCCTCCACTTT. Translating gives CASSKPPPGQRASYNSPLHF. The complete variable domain, with remaining parts taken from reference TRBV18 and TRBJ1-6, reads NAGVMQNPRHLVRRRGQEARLRCSPMKGHSHVYWYRQLPEEGLKFMVYLQKENIIDESGMPKERFSAEFPKEGPSILRIQQVVRGDSAAYFCASSKPPPGQRASYNSPLHFGNGTRLTVT.

The gene calls are TRBV2 and TRBJ1-3; TRBD1 agrees at 7 bases. Germline V gene sequence: CDR1 SNHLY, CDR2 FYNNEI. V lost 6 bases and J lost 0; bases outside the gene matches: 5. This CDR3 spans 15 amino acids. CDR3 region: CASSGGTDSGNTIYF. CDR3 nucleotides: TGTGCCAGCAGCGGCGGGACAGACTCTGGAAACACCATATATTTT.

This clone came up once. The rearrangement links TRBV11-2 to TRBJ2-6; 11 nucleotides match TRBD1. J lost 1 base, V lost 4 bases, and 6 bases had no gene match. The germline CDR1 and CDR2 sequences are SGHAT and FQNNGV. CDR3 size: 18 residues. Here the CDR3 DNA reads TGTGCCAGCAGCTACCGGGACAGGGGGTTATCTGGGGCCAACGTCCTGACTTTC. Residues: CASSYRDRGLSGANVLTF.

V gene TRBV28 combines with J gene TRBJ2-1; 7 positions agree with TRBD1. V shed 9 bases and J 2 bases; nucleotides not matched to a gene: 7. From germline, CDR1 is MDHEN and CDR2 SYDVKM. This CDR3 has 14 amino acids. The CDR3: CASYRGNPYNEQFF. CDR3 sequence (DNA): TGTGCCAGTTACAGGGGAAATCCCTACAATGAGCAGTTCTTC.

V usage is TRBV19 and J usage is TRBJ2-2; possibly TRBD2 for D (6 bases). V was cut by 3 bases and J by 4 bases, with 12 bases left in between. Germline V gene data show CDR1 as LNHDA and CDR2 as SQIVND (reference sequence). The CDR3 runs to 15 residues. As DNA, the CDR3 is TGTGCCAGTAGTATGGAGGGAAGGGCCACCGGGGAGCTGTTTTTT. It specifies CASSMEGRATGELFF.

This chain uses TRBV11-2 with TRBJ1-2; 7 nucleotides match TRBD1. Trimming removed 5 bases from V and 4 bases from J; junction bases left unmatched: 13. The length of the CDR3 is 16 residues. From germline, CDR1 is SGHAT and CDR2 FQNNGV. CDR3 nucleotide sequence: TGTGCCAGCAGCCCCTCGACAGGGAAGGGCCTCTATGGCTACACCTTC. Translating gives CASSPSTGKGLYGYTF. Combining the CDR3 with reference TRBV11-2 and TRBJ1-2 gives the whole variable domain EAGVAQSPRYKIIEKRQSVAFWCNPISGHATLYWYQQILGQGPKLLIQFQNNGVVDDSQLPKDRFSAERLKGVDSTLKIQPAKLEDSAVYLCASSPSTGKGLYGYTFGSGTRLTVV.

The rearrangement uses TRBV5-6 and TRBJ2-7; D is ambiguous. Germline CDR1 reads SGHDT; CDR2 reads YYEEEE. Trimming cost V 4 bases and J 9 bases, with 14 bases left between them. The CDR3 is 12 amino acids. CDR3 amino acids: CASSTTSILQYF. The CDR3 DNA reads TGTGCCAGCAGCACCACATCCATCCTGCAGTACTTC.